This is a list of T cell receptor beta chains from one sample in a study of blood T cell repertoires in COVID-19. The repertoire was sequenced with immunoSEQ multiplex PCR; TCRdb's copy has only in-frame clones and lacks some. Counted here are about 180,000 clones, roughly 88% occurring once; the ten biggest clones make up 9.8%. Sequencing was carried out using peripheral blood. The receptors originated from a woman older than 75 with acute or convalescent COVID-19. The CDR3 runs from the conserved cysteine through the conserved F or W. A D gene is named only where the DNA matches it firmly. Where a row states a size, it is once, few, many or the class of an expanded clone; other rows omit it.

J gene | V gene | D gene | clone size | CDR3 DNA | CDR3 protein
TRBJ1-2 | TRBV18 | TRBD1 | NA | TGTGCCAGCTCACCAGGGACAGGGTCGAACTATGGCTACACCTTC | CASSPGTGSNYGYTF
TRBJ1-5 | TRBV3-1/TRBV3-2 | NA | few | TGTGCCAGCAGCCAATGGTTAGGGGCCCAGCATTTT | CASSQWLGAQHF
TRBJ1-2 | TRBV21-1 | NA | once | TGTGCCAGCATCGATGAAGGGACAGGGGGTTACGACTATGGCTACACCTTC | CASIDEGTGGYDYGYTF
TRBJ2-3 | TRBV5-4 | TRBD2 | NA | TGTGCCAGCAGCCCCGGACTAGCGGGGGCCACTAGCACAGATACGCAGTATTTT | CASSPGLAGATSTDTQYF
TRBJ1-2 | TRBV10-3 | TRBD1 | NA | TGTGCCATCAGGGGGACAGGGCGTAACTATGGCTACACCTTC | CAIRGTGRNYGYTF
TRBJ2-7 | TRBV7-7 | TRBD1 | NA | TGTGCCAGCAGCTTAGACAGGGGGGCCGAGCAGTACTTC | CASSLDRGAEQYF
TRBJ2-1 | TRBV5-1 | NA | once | TGCGCCAGCAGTTTGAGAGGGAGCTCCTACAATGAGCAGTTCTTC | CASSLRGSSYNEQFF
TRBJ1-2 | TRBV13 | NA | NA | TGTGCCAGCAGCCTAGGGGTTAGTGGCTACACCTTC | CASSLGVSGYTF
TRBJ2-1 | TRBV19 | TRBD2 | NA | TGTGCCAGTAGTATAGAAGTGCGGAGGGCTAGCGGGAGGGATGACAATGAGCAGTTCTTC | CASSIEVRRASGRDDNEQFF
TRBJ1-4 | TRBV5-6 | NA | NA | TGTGCCAGCAGCTTTAGACAGACTAATGAAAAACTGTTTTTT | CASSFRQTNEKLFF
TRBJ2-5 | TRBV2 | NA | NA | TGTGCCAGCAAGTCCAGGGCCCCGGGAGAGACCCAGTACTTC | CASKSRAPGETQYF
TRBJ1-5 | TRBV19 | TRBD1 | few | TGTGCCAGTAGTATCGTGACAGGGGGCATTGGCAATCAGCCCCAGCATTTT | CASSIVTGGIGNQPQHF
TRBJ1-5 | TRBV19 | TRBD1 | NA | TGTGCCAGTAGTATCCGGGACAGGGAGTATTTACAGCCCCAGCATTTT | CASSIRDREYLQPQHF
TRBJ1-3 | TRBV10-3 | NA | NA | TGTGCCACCGGGACAAGTAGAAACACCATATATTTT | CATGTSRNTIYF
TRBJ2-3 | TRBV4-1 | TRBD2 | NA | TGCGCCAGCAGCCAAATGCCTAGCGGGAGGGCGGTAGATACGCAGTATTTT | CASSQMPSGRAVDTQYF
TRBJ1-6 | TRBV7-9 | NA | NA | TGTGCCAGCAGCAACGGGGTTAGTAATTCACCCCTCCACTTT | CASSNGVSNSPLHF
TRBJ1-6 | TRBV19 | NA | NA | TGTGCCAGTCAAGGGGGAAATTCACCCCTCCACTTT | CASQGGNSPLHF
TRBJ2-5 | TRBV3-1/TRBV3-2 | NA | NA | TGTGCCAGCAGCCAATGGGGGCCTCAAGAGACCCAGTACTTC | CASSQWGPQETQYF
TRBJ2-1 | TRBV7-6 | NA | NA | TGTGCCAGCAGCTTAGAGGGATTCGGGATGGATGAGCAGTTCTTC | CASSLEGFGMDEQFF
TRBJ1-3 | TRBV2 | NA | NA | TGTGCCAGCAGGACAGAGCTTATCTCTGGAAACACCATATATTTT | CASRTELISGNTIYF
TRBJ2-3 | TRBV6-5 | TRBD1 | NA | TGTGCCAGCGTTGGGGACAGGGGTACAGATACGCAGTATTTT | CASVGDRGTDTQYF
TRBJ1-1 | TRBV3-1/TRBV3-2 | NA | NA | TGTGCCAGCAGCCCTGCGGTGAACACTGAAGCTTTCTTT | CASSPAVNTEAFF
TRBJ2-5 | TRBV18 | TRBD2 | NA | TGTGCCAGCTCACCGTCTCTAGCGGGCCTCCAAGAGACCCAGTACTTC | CASSPSLAGLQETQYF
TRBJ1-1 | TRBV13 | NA | NA | TGTGCCAGCAGCTCGGGGGGAAAAACTGAAGCTTTCTTT | CASSSGGKTEAFF
TRBJ1-3 | TRBV6-5 | NA | NA | TGTGCCAGCAGTTACTCCGGTGCTGGAAACACCATATATTTT | CASSYSGAGNTIYF
TRBJ2-7 | TRBV19 | TRBD1 | NA | TGTGCCAGTAGTATCCAGGGGGCTGACTACGAGCAGTACTTC | CASSIQGADYEQYF
TRBJ2-1 | TRBV9 | TRBD2 | NA | TGTGCCAGCAGCGGCCAGAGGACGGGGGGGTCCAATGAGCAGTTCTTC | CASSGQRTGGSNEQFF
TRBJ1-3 | TRBV19 | TRBD1 | NA | TGTGCCAGTAGTATCGGCGGGGGACAGGGATTATACTCTGGAAACACCATATATTTT | CASSIGGGQGLYSGNTIYF
TRBJ2-2 | TRBV9 | NA | NA | TGTGCCAGCAGTTTCCAGGGGACGACCGGGGAGCTGTTTTTT | CASSFQGTTGELFF
TRBJ1-1 | TRBV19 | NA | NA | TGTGCCAGTAGCGCCTCCAGGGGACCCTTCCGAAACACTGAAGCTTTCTTT | CASSASRGPFRNTEAFF
TRBJ2-7 | TRBV27 | NA | NA | TGTGCCAGCAGTCCCAAGGGCGGATGGGAGTCCTACGAGCAGTACTTC | CASSPKGGWESYEQYF
TRBJ2-5 | TRBV5-8 | TRBD2 | NA | TGTGCCAGCTCGGCTAGCGGGGGGGCCAGGGAGACCCAGTACTTC | CASSASGGARETQYF
TRBJ1-4 | TRBV19 | TRBD1 | NA | TGTGCCAGTAGTGGGGGGACAGGTGCTATTAATGAAAAACTGTTTTTT | CASSGGTGAINEKLFF
TRBJ2-1 | TRBV30 | NA | once | TGTGCCTGGAGTGTACTCTCCAATGAGCAGTTCTTC | CAWSVLSNEQFF
TRBJ2-3 | TRBV7-2 | TRBD2 | NA | TGTGCCAGCAGCTTATTACTAGCGGACACAGATACGCAGTATTTT | CASSLLLADTDTQYF
TRBJ2-7 | TRBV11-2 | NA | NA | TGTGCCAGCAGCTTAGATAGGACAAGCGAGCAGTACTTC | CASSLDRTSEQYF
TRBJ1-4 | TRBV10-3 | TRBD1 | once | TGTGCCATCAGTGGGGACAGGGACGAAAAACTGTTTTTT | CAISGDRDEKLFF
TRBJ2-1 | TRBV4-1 | TRBD2 | NA | TGCGCCAGCAGCTCATCTAGCGGGAGAGGTAATGAGCAGTTCTTC | CASSSSSGRGNEQFF
TRBJ2-3 | TRBV11-3 | NA | once | TGTGCCAGCAGCCCCGGGACTGGGACCAAGGGCACGCAGTATTTT | CASSPGTGTKGTQYF
TRBJ1-3 | TRBV7-9 | NA | once | TGTGCCAGCAGCTTAGCAGCGCGAGGGTCGGACACCATATATTTT | CASSLAARGSDTIYF
TRBJ1-1 | TRBV6-2/TRBV6-3 | TRBD1 | once | TGTGCCAGCAGTTACTCCGGGACAGCGAACACTGAAGCTTTCTTT | CASSYSGTANTEAFF
TRBJ1-1 | TRBV4-3 | NA | NA | TGCGCCAGCAGCCAAGTCCAGGGGAAGAACACTGAAGCTTTCTTT | CASSQVQGKNTEAFF
TRBJ1-4 | TRBV6-2/TRBV6-3 | TRBD1 | once | TGTGCCAGCAGTTACCCCACAGGGGGCGCGCGGAATGAAAAACTGTTTTTT | CASSYPTGGARNEKLFF
TRBJ2-5 | TRBV5-5 | TRBD1 | NA | TGTGCCAGCAGCTTGGGCGGACAGGCCACCGGGGTGACCCAGTACTTC | CASSLGGQATGVTQYF
TRBJ2-7 | TRBV12-3/TRBV12-4 | NA | NA | TGTGCCACCTCAACCGGGGCCTACGAGCAGTACTTC | CATSTGAYEQYF
TRBJ2-1 | TRBV7-6 | NA | NA | TGTGCCAGCAGCCAAATGCCGGGACTGCCTAACAATGAGCAGTTCTTC | CASSQMPGLPNNEQFF
TRBJ1-2 | TRBV11-2 | TRBD1 | NA | TGTGCCAGCAGCTGGGGACAGAGTGGCTACACCTTC | CASSWGQSGYTF
TRBJ2-2 | TRBV5-4 | TRBD2 | NA | TGTGCCAGCAGCTTGTTTAGCGGGGGGCAATGGGCCGGGGAGCTGTTTTTT | CASSLFSGGQWAGELFF
TRBJ2-1 | TRBV3-1/TRBV3-2 | NA | NA | TGTGCTAGCAGCCTTCGGGACTTTGAGCAGTTCTTC | CASSLRDFEQFF
TRBJ1-1 | TRBV7-8 | NA | NA | TGTGCCAGCAGCTACGGTGGTAACACTGAAGCTTTCTTT | CASSYGGNTEAFF
TRBJ2-7 | TRBV9 | TRBD1 | NA | TGTGCCAGCAGCGTAGAGGGGGACAGTCCCTACGAGCAGTACTTC | CASSVEGDSPYEQYF
TRBJ1-3 | TRBV19 | NA | NA | TGTGCCAGTAGTATAGGCGGGGCGTCCGGAAACACCATATATTTT | CASSIGGASGNTIYF
TRBJ1-1 | TRBV4-3 | NA | NA | TGCGCCAGCAGCAAAAACAGGGACGGGGCTGAAGCTTTCTTT | CASSKNRDGAEAFF
TRBJ2-7 | TRBV21-1 | NA | NA | TGTGCCAGCAGCAAACATGTCCCACAGGGGATTTGGGACAAATACGAGCAGTACTTC | CASSKHVPQGIWDKYEQYF
TRBJ2-7 | TRBV10-3 | NA | NA | TGTGCCATCAGTCTGGAGGACCTCTACGAGCAGTACTTC | CAISLEDLYEQYF
TRBJ2-3 | TRBV7-2 | TRBD2 | NA | TGTGCCAGCAGCTTAGTGGCTAGCGGATCAGATACGCAGTATTTT | CASSLVASGSDTQYF
TRBJ2-7 | TRBV7-2 | TRBD2 | few | TGTGCCAGCAGCCCGGCGGGAGGGCCTTACGAGCAGTACTTC | CASSPAGGPYEQYF
TRBJ1-5 | TRBV6-4 | NA | NA | TGTGCCAGCCCTCGCGGGAGGACATGGGGTCAGCCCCAGCATTTT | CASPRGRTWGQPQHF
TRBJ1-3 | TRBV12-5 | NA | NA | TGTGCTAGTGACCTACAGGGCTCTGGAAACACCATATATTTT | CASDLQGSGNTIYF